The present T cell receptor beta chain was sequenced within a study of cytomegalovirus exposure and HLA in healthy donors. PCR primers comprised 60 Vbeta and 13 Jbeta primers. Sequencing used immunoSEQ multiplex PCR; TCRdb keeps in-frame clones, though not all of them. This repertoire includes about 72,000 clones. Whole-study results and caveats: Specificity of three CMV-associated chains for CMV antigens was verified in vitro.

A word on this clone: Its target is not known.

Germline lookup yields CDR1 MNHNY and CDR2 SVGAGI (reference sequence). V lost 10 bases, J lost 5 bases, and 4 bases stayed unmatched. CDR3 length: 12 residues. The sample taken for sequencing was PBMCs. The TCR originated in a man aged 35 to 55 in good health and CMV-seronegative. The chain couples TRBV6-6 to TRBJ2-5; 10 positions agree with TRBD1. CDR3 in amino acids: CAIGTGAETQYF. CDR3 bases: TGTGCCATCGGGACAGGGGCGGAGACCCAGTACTTC.